Listed below are T cell receptor beta chains from one sample, sequenced in a study of cytomegalovirus exposure and HLA in healthy donors. The data were produced by immunoSEQ multiplex PCR, yet TCRdb's version contains in-frame clones alone and is incomplete. The top ten clones hold 1% to 1.5% of a sample with about 140,000 clones, over 60% of them seen once. The sequenced material came from PBMCs. The receptors here all came from a male donor in good health and CMV-seropositive. Both conserved end residues are part of each CDR3. A D gene is named only where the DNA matches it firmly.

v_gene	j_gene	d_gene	CDR3nt	CDR3aa
TRBV29-1	TRBJ2-7	TRBD1	TGCAGCGTTTACGACCCGGGACAGGGGGTATACGAGCAGTACTTC	CSVYDPGQGVYEQYF
TRBV19	TRBJ2-7	TRBD1	TGTGCCAGTAGTAAAGGGGACAGGGAATACGAGCAGTACTTC	CASSKGDREYEQYF
TRBV5-8	TRBJ2-3	-	TGTGCCAGCAGCTTAACGTCGCGAAGGGGTGGGTACGGCACAGATACGCAGTATTTT	CASSLTSRRGGYGTDTQYF
TRBV19	TRBJ2-2	TRBD2	TGTGCCAGTAGTGGGGGGGTATCGAACACCGGGGAGCTGTTTTTT	CASSGGVSNTGELFF
TRBV7-2	TRBJ2-7	TRBD1	TGTGCCAGTGGGCCAGGGGGCCACGAGCAGTACTTC	CASGPGGHEQYF
TRBV7-2	TRBJ1-2	-	TGTGCCAGCAGCTTAGTGTGGGGGGACTATGGCTACACCTTC	CASSLVWGDYGYTF
TRBV9	TRBJ2-3	-	TGTGCCAGCAGCGTAGAGGGAAGGGCGGGACTCACAGATACGCAGTATTTT	CASSVEGRAGLTDTQYF
TRBV19	TRBJ2-7	-	TGTGCCACCTCCCCCGCCAGGGTGGGAGAGCAGTACTTC	CATSPARVGEQYF
TRBV27	TRBJ2-1	-	TGTGCCACCACAACCCCGGACAGACACAATGAGCAGTTCTTC	CATTTPDRHNEQFF
TRBV18	TRBJ2-2	-	TGTGCCAGCTCACCTACCGGAGTAAACACCGGGGAGCTGTTTTTT	CASSPTGVNTGELFF
TRBV5-1	TRBJ2-2	TRBD1	TGCGCCAGCAGCTTGGACAGGGGTAACACCGGGGAGCTGTTTTTT	CASSLDRGNTGELFF
TRBV19	TRBJ2-7	-	TGTGCCAGTAGTCCGCGGGACCGGACCTACGAGCAGTACTTC	CASSPRDRTYEQYF
TRBV7-9	TRBJ2-5	TRBD2	TGTGCCAGCAGCTTAGCGAGGCTAGCGGGGGTAGAGACCCAGTACTTC	CASSLARLAGVETQYF
TRBV4-2	TRBJ2-7	TRBD1	TGTGCCAGCAGCCAAGATCCGGGACAGGGGATGAACGGGCAGTACTTC	CASSQDPGQGMNGQYF
TRBV28	TRBJ2-6	-	TGTGCCAGCAGTTTAGGGGGGGCCCTCTCTGGGGCCAACGTCCTGACTTTC	CASSLGGALSGANVLTF
TRBV6-4	TRBJ2-1	-	TGTGCCAGCAGTCCCTCTGAGGGGCAGGGAGGCAATGAGCAGTTCTTC	CASSPSEGQGGNEQFF
TRBV19	TRBJ1-5	-	TGTGCCAGTAGTATAGGGGCGAGGGTGAATCAGCCCCAGCATTTT	CASSIGARVNQPQHF
TRBV6-5	TRBJ2-3	-	TGTGCCAGCAGTTACTCGGGGGGAAGGAAAGATACGCAGTATTTT	CASSYSGGRKDTQYF
TRBV4-1	TRBJ1-6	TRBD1	TGCGCCAGCAGCCAAGAGGGGACAGGGAAATCACCCCTCCACTTT	CASSQEGTGKSPLHF
TRBV27	TRBJ1-5	-	TGTGCCAGCAGTTGGACAGCCCTAAGCAATCAGCCCCAGCATTTT	CASSWTALSNQPQHF
TRBV5-1	TRBJ2-7	TRBD2	TGCGCCAGCAGCTTGGGACTAGCGGGGGGTCCCTACGAGCAGTACTTC	CASSLGLAGGPYEQYF
TRBV4-1	TRBJ2-7	TRBD2	TGCGCCACCCGGCGTGTTCCGGGACTAGCGGGAGACGAGCAGTACTTC	CATRRVPGLAGDEQYF
TRBV5-4	TRBJ2-1	-	TGTGCCAGCAGCATCGACAGCTACAATGAGCAGTTCTTC	CASSIDSYNEQFF
TRBV7-6	TRBJ2-1	-	TGTGCCAGCAGCTTAAAACGGGGACTTAACAATGAGCAGTTCTTC	CASSLKRGLNNEQFF
TRBV4-1	TRBJ2-6	-	TGCGCCAGCAGCCAAGCGGCGGGGTCTGGGGCCAACGTCCTGACTTTC	CASSQAAGSGANVLTF
TRBV6-1	TRBJ2-5	TRBD2	TGTGCCAGCAGTGGGGGGACTAGCGGGGGGCTGGAGACCCAGTACTTC	CASSGGTSGGLETQYF
TRBV5-1	TRBJ2-3	-	TGCGCCAGCAGCTTGTTCAACGGTATAAGCACAGATACGCAGTATTTT	CASSLFNGISTDTQYF